This T cell receptor beta chain came from a study of T cells in narcolepsy (dated by TCRdb to the late 2010s). Concerning the study at large: Patients with narcolepsy type 1 or type 2 (NT1, NT2) and healthy control donors were enrolled in the study. To look for autoreactive T cells in narcolepsy patients that target self-antigens of hypocretin neurons (hypocretin, TRIB2), the study used TCR Vbeta sequencing to follow clonotypes in blood and CSF. Overall study outcomes, separate from this receptor: Plots comparing CSF and blood CD4+ T cell clonotypes from the same patient highlighted HCRT-specific and TRIB2-specific autoreactive clonotypes. No sequences matching autoreactive T cell clones were present in some of the blood memory CD4+ repertoires from patients and controls. Patients and controls had similar numbers of sequenced blood memory CD4+ clonotypes, with averages of around 41,000 in patients and over 30,000 in controls. According to the report, autoreactive clonotypes were detected serially in the blood of the same patients and of different patients, but not in healthy controls.

As for this clone: Its antigen remains unidentified. One base away there is no much larger clone; base qualities are not given.

The receptor library was made with the immunoSEQ multiplex PCR assay. TCRdb obtained this table from immuneACCESS and retained in-frame rearrangements with V and J assigned. These tables miss some clones; where compared with another copy, unresolved V genes account for less than half of the shortfall, and the remainder is unexplained. The sample records 11,000 or so clones, about 93% of which are singletons. The ten largest clones take up roughly 1% of the sample. For TCR Vbeta sequencing, memory CD4+ T cells were sorted ex vivo from the peripheral blood of narcolepsy patients and healthy controls. The germline V gene provides CDR1 SGHTA and CDR2 FQGNSA. CDR3 length: 12 amino acids, cysteine to phenylalanine. Just CDR3 DNA is preserved here, 36 bases in frame from base 1. Trimming takes 5 bases from V and 0 bases from J, and the germline ends sit 4 bases apart.

Sample: CD45RA- memory CD4+ T cells from PBMCs. What this sample's cell subset or site label stands for: memory T cells sorted ex vivo from peripheral blood. The TCR comes from a human donor with narcolepsy. This chain is built from TRBV7-2 and TRBJ2-5; no D segment can be confidently identified. CDR3 protein: CASSAYQETQYF. The DNA sequence reads TGTGCCAGCAGCGCGTACCAAGAGACCCAGTACTTC.